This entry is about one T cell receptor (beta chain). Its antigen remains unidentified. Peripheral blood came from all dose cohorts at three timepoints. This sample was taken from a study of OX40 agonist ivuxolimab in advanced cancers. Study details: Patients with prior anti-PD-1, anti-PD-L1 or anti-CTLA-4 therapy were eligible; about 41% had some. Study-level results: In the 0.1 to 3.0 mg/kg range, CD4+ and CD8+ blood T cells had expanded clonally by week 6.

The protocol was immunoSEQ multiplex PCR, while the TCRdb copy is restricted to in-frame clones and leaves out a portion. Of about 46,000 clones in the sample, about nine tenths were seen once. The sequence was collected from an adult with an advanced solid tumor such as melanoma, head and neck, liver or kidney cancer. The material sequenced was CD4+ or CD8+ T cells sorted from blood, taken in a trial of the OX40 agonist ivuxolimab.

This CDR3 reads CASSPRGRESTETQYF. In DNA, the CDR3 is TGTGCCAGCAGTCCCCGAGGGAGAGAGTCAACGGAGACCCAGTACTTC. The V call is TRBV2, the J call TRBJ2-5, with TRBD2 as a possible D gene (5 bases). Germline V CDR1 and CDR2: SNHLY, FYNNEI. V dropped 5 bases and J dropped 5 bases, with 21 bases sitting between them. The CDR3 has 16 amino acids.